Listed below are T cell receptor beta chains from one sample, sequenced in a study of Ad26.COV2.S vaccination and SARS-CoV-2 variants. Sequencing was performed with immunoSEQ multiplex PCR; in TCRdb, only in-frame clones are kept and a portion is missing. The data hold roughly 420,000 clones, with approximately 90% observed a single time. Here the sequenced sample was peripheral blood, taken in a trial of Ad26.COV2.S vaccine versus placebo. The receptors stem from a person between 18 and 65 years old who received the Ad26.COV2.S COVID-19 vaccine or a placebo. The conserved cysteine and the conserved F or W are not part of the CDR3 here.

ASSVRTGQNEQF	12	TRBV2	TRBJ2-1
ASSLGSEKLF	10	TRBV7-9	TRBJ1-4
ASSGAGGLETQY	12	TRBV5-4	TRBJ2-5
ASSERQIYEQY	11	TRBV6-1	TRBJ2-7
ASSDQGWETQY	11	TRBV6-1	TRBJ2-5
ASRLVRRGYYNEQF	14	TRBV12-2	TRBJ2-1
ASSLGGDLEGYT	12	TRBV11-2	TRBJ1-2
ASSRTGANEQY	11	TRBV13	TRBJ2-7
ASSQDRMRYNEQF	13	TRBV4-3	TRBJ2-1
ASSLRQGAGETQY	13	TRBV14	TRBJ2-5
ASSLGTGHNYGYT	13	TRBV6-5	TRBJ1-2
ASSGSGQSNQPQH	13	TRBV27	TRBJ1-5
ASSSRTDRGQY	11	TRBV27	TRBJ2-7
ASSVEGTGGYEQY	13	TRBV9	TRBJ2-7
ASSFRGGEPNQPQH	14	TRBV5-4	TRBJ1-5
ATRRRGLNYGYT	12	TRBV6-5	TRBJ1-2
AISETGGVAKNIQY	14	TRBV10-3	TRBJ2-4
ASTGREVDGYT	11	TRBV2	TRBJ1-2
ASSWGQGGNYGYT	13	TRBV6-5	TRBJ1-2
ASSSFLGRGDYEQY	14	TRBV6-2/TRBV6-3	TRBJ2-7
ATSREGRITGELF	13	TRBV15	TRBJ2-2
ASSWGAPYNEQF	12	TRBV28	TRBJ2-1
ASSLTTGSAFNEQY	14	TRBV9	TRBJ2-7
ASSLASGTASYEQY	14	TRBV11-2	TRBJ2-7
AWSVGSNQPQH	11	TRBV30	TRBJ1-5
AWSSSGGSNEQF	12	TRBV30	TRBJ2-1
ASSLTGTYEQY	11	TRBV5-4	TRBJ2-7